Listed below are T cell receptor beta chains from one sample, sequenced in a study of CD8 T cells in ankylosing spondylitis. TCRdb analysed the 5' RACE reads with MiXCR anew, one entry per CDR3 protein. The repertoire holds 30,000 to 45,000 distinct CDR3 sequences, with 2.5% to 3.5% as singletons. Sequenced: blood, either unsorted or a sorted T cell fraction (not recorded which). Every receptor here comes from a male donor with ankylosing spondylitis or in good health (not recorded which). Both conserved end residues are part of each CDR3. D genes are given only for firm matches. Not every row has a clone size; where given, it reads once, few, many or a size class.

d_call,v_call,j_call,clone_size,cdr3_nt,cdr3_aa
TRBD1,TRBV9,TRBJ1-3,NA,TGTGCCAGCAGCGGGACAGGAACCGTCTCTGGAAACACACTATATTTT,CASSGTGTVSGNTLYF
NA,TRBV9,TRBJ1-6,many,TGTGCCAGCAGCGTCTCTGATTCCTATTCACCCCTCCACTTT,CASSVSDSYSPLHF
NA,TRBV9,TRBJ2-1,many,TGTGCCAGCAGCGTAGCTGGGCAGAGGGGCTACAATGAGCAGTTCTTC,CASSVAGQRGYNEQFF
TRBD2,TRBV9,TRBJ2-5,many,TGTGCCAGCAGCGTAGGAAGCGGGGCCCCCCAAGAGACCCAGTACTTC,CASSVGSGAPQETQYF
TRBD2,TRBV9,TRBJ2-3,many,TGTGCCAGCAGCGTAGTTGGGGGGGGGTCCACAGATACGCAGTATTTT,CASSVVGGGSTDTQYF
NA,TRBV9,TRBJ2-3,many,TGTGCCAGCAGCGTATTAGTGGGCTCCACAGATACGCAGTATTTT,CASSVLVGSTDTQYF
TRBD2,TRBV9,TRBJ2-2,many,TGTGCCAGCAGCGCCCTAGCGGGCCCGAACACCGGGGAGCTGTTTTTT,CASSALAGPNTGELFF
TRBD2,TRBV9,TRBJ2-5,many,TGTGCCAGCAGTCTTAGCGGGGGGGAAGAGACCCAGTACTTC,CASSLSGGEETQYF
TRBD1,TRBV9,TRBJ2-3,many,TGTGCCAGCAGCGTCCGGGACAGGGCCACAGATACGCAGTATTTT,CASSVRDRATDTQYF
TRBD1,TRBV9,TRBJ1-6,many,TGTGCCAGCAGCGCGAGACAGGGACCCCGCTCACCCCTCCACTTT,CASSARQGPRSPLHF
TRBD1,TRBV9,TRBJ1-5,many,TGTGCCAGCAGCGTCGGGACAGGGGGGGGGCAGCCCCAGCATTTT,CASSVGTGGGQPQHF
NA,TRBV9,TRBJ2-3,many,TGTGCCAGCAGCTCAGCTCCAGATACGCAGTATTTT,CASSSAPDTQYF
NA,TRBV9,TRBJ2-5,many,TGTGCCAGCAGCGTTGGAGGGGACGGGGAGACCCAGTACTTC,CASSVGGDGETQYF
NA,TRBV9,TRBJ2-1,many,TGTGCCAGCAGCGTGGACCCCCCAGCGGCCCAGAACAATGAGCAGTTCTTC,CASSVDPPAAQNNEQFF
TRBD2,TRBV9,TRBJ2-1,many,TGTGCCAGCAGCGTAGCTACGTCTAGCGGGGTGTCTTACAATGAGCAGTTCTTC,CASSVATSSGVSYNEQFF
NA,TRBV9,TRBJ2-5,few,TGTGCCAGCAGCGTATTGGTCGGAGAGACCCAGTACTTC,CASSVLVGETQYF
NA,TRBV9,TRBJ2-5,few,TGTGCCAGCAGCGTAGACCCCGGGCTCCAAGAGACCCAGTACTTC,CASSVDPGLQETQYF
NA,TRBV9,TRBJ1-3,few,TGTGCCAGCAGCGTAGGAGGGATCGGTGGAAACACCATATATTTT,CASSVGGIGGNTIYF
TRBD2,TRBV9,TRBJ2-1,many,TGTGCCAGCAGCGTAGAGGTAGCGGGAGCCTACAATGAGCAGTTCTTC,CASSVEVAGAYNEQFF
TRBD1,TRBV9,TRBJ2-1,many,TGTGCCAGCAGCACGGGACAGGGGGCCATCAATGAGCAGTTCTTC,CASSTGQGAINEQFF
NA,TRBV9,TRBJ2-2,many,TGTGCCAGCAGCGCGGGGGCCGTGAACACCGGGGAGCTGTTTTTT,CASSAGAVNTGELFF
NA,TRBV9,TRBJ2-3,many,TGTGCCAGCAGCGTAGACGCGGGCGGCACAGATACGCAGTATTTT,CASSVDAGGTDTQYF
TRBD2,TRBV9,TRBJ2-3,many,TGTGCCAGCAGTTCTAGCGGGAGGTCAGATACGCAGTATTTT,CASSSSGRSDTQYF
TRBD2,TRBV9,TRBJ2-5,many,TGTGCCAGCAGCGTAGCTAGCGGGACGGAGACCCAGTACTTC,CASSVASGTETQYF
NA,TRBV9,TRBJ2-2,medium-sized,TGTGCCAGCAGCGTAGGTGGGGGGAACACCGGGGAGCTGTTTTTT,CASSVGGGNTGELFF
NA,TRBV9,TRBJ2-2,many,TGTGCCAGCAGCGTAGGGGCAGGGGGGGAGCTGTTTTTT,CASSVGAGGELFF
NA,TRBV9,TRBJ2-3,many,TGTGCCAGCAGCGTAGGGACGAAGGGGGATACGCAGTATTTT,CASSVGTKGDTQYF
TRBD1,TRBV9,TRBJ2-1,many,TGTGCCAGCAGCGTACTGATGACAGGGACCAATGAGCAGTTCTTC,CASSVLMTGTNEQFF
TRBD2,TRBV9,TRBJ2-2,many,TGTGCCAGCAGCGTATCCCTAGCGGGGGGGATTAACACCGGGGAGCTGTTTTTT,CASSVSLAGGINTGELFF